The 11 T cell receptor beta chains reported below all come from one sample, sequenced in a study of regulatory T cells in long-lasting Graves disease. The time point denotes: persistent/refractory GD, antithyroid drugs over 5 years with positive TRAb. RNA isolated from PBMCs was used to make the TCR library. In building TCR beta libraries, iRepertoire HTBI primers were used together with Arm-PCR of CDR3 regions. Via MiXCR, TCRdb re-called the multiplex PCR reads, giving one row per CDR3 protein. The sample lists about 660,000 distinct CDR3 sequences; around 30% were seen once. The sequencing used peripheral blood mononuclear cells (PBMCs), collected when the disease was refractory, from a patient treated with antithyroid drugs. The receptors were gathered from a female donor with Graves disease.

This sequence joins TRBV7-9 and TRBJ1-2; D gene uncertain. Germline V gives CDR1 SEHNR, CDR2 FQNEAQ (reference sequence). The V and J ends lost 7 bases and 8 bases respectively, with 17 bases between them. The CDR3 runs 13 residues. The CDR3 here is CASNLEPDGGYTF. In DNA, the CDR3 is TGTGCCAGCAACCTAGAGCCTGACGGGGGCTACACCTTC. The full variable domain, rest sourced from reference TRBV7-9 and TRBJ1-2, is DTGVSQNPRHKITKRGQNVTFRCDPISEHNRLYWYRQTLGQGPEFLTYFQNEAQLEKSRLLSDRFSAERPKGSFSTLEIQRTEQGDSAMYLCASNLEPDGGYTFGSGTRLTVV.

In this sample, this clonotype turned up many times. The J gene is TRBJ1-2, the V gene TRBV6-1; tentative D call: TRBD1 (5 bases). CDR3 length: 14 residues. Trimming cost V 4 bases and J 0 bases, with 9 bases left between them. Germline V gene sequence: CDR1 MNHNS, CDR2 SASEGT. The CDR3 reads CASSAADTNYGYTF. CDR3 nucleotides: TGTGCCAGCAGTGCCGCGGACACTAACTATGGCTACACCTTC.

The chain is built from TRBV4-1 and TRBJ1-1, with no clear D. V lost 1 base and J lost 10, with 10 bases in between. The CDR3 is 12 residues long. CDR1 and CDR2 from the germline V gene are MGHRA and YSYEKL. The CDR3 loop is CASSQGGNAAFF. As DNA, the CDR3 is TGCGCCAGCAGCCAAGGAGGGAATGCAGCTTTCTTT.

The genes are TRBV20-1 and TRBJ2-7; a possible D gene is TRBD1 (6 bases). V was cut by 3 bases and J by 3 bases, with 15 bases left in between. Germline lookup yields CDR1 DFQATT and CDR2 SNEGSKA (reference sequence). This CDR3 contains 14 residues. The CDR3 coding sequence is TGCAGTGCTAGCGACCCCGGACAGCTCTACGAGCAGTACTTC. Amino acids: CSASDPGQLYEQYF.

The chain couples TRBV25-1 to TRBJ1-2; no firm D call. The length of the CDR3 is 13 residues. The V end lost 3 bases, the J end lost 8 bases, and 13 bases lay between the germline ends. Germline CDR1 reads MGHDK; CDR2 reads SYGVNS. In DNA, the CDR3 is TGTGCCAGCAGTGACAGGTCCTCGGGGGGCTACACCTTC. Protein product: CASSDRSSGGYTF.

V and J are TRBV20-1 and TRBJ2-3, with 9 bases lining up with TRBD2. J gave up 2 bases and V 0 bases, and 6 bases lay outside the gene matches. The CDR3 length is 16 residues. From germline, CDR1 is DFQATT and CDR2 SNEGSKA (reference sequence). DNA of the CDR3: TGCAGTGCTAGAGATTTCGGCGGGAGGGTCACAGATACGCAGTATTTT. Translated, it gives CSARDFGGRVTDTQYF.

A remark on this clonotype: The junction does not match germline at one end; this may be a read error. V gene TRBV2 combines with J gene TRBJ2-7; a possible D gene is TRBD2 (7 bases). The CDR3 runs 14 residues. Germline CDR1 and CDR2: SNHLY and FYNNEI. CDR3: CASSLTGTTYEQCF. DNA for the CDR3: TGTGCCAGCAGTTTAACAGGGACTACCTACGAGCAGTGCTTC.

This clonotype has a handful of counts. The chain couples TRBV7-2 to TRBJ2-5; D is tentatively TRBD1 or TRBD2 (5 bases each). This CDR3 contains 13 residues. Trimming stripped 4 bases from V and 5 bases from J, with 11 bases between. Per germline, CDR1 SGHTA and CDR2 FQGNSA. For the CDR3, the DNA is TGTGCCAGCAGCTCGGGACGTCTGGAGACCCAGTACTTC. Protein: CASSSGRLETQYF.

This clonotype appeared a few times. This chain joins TRBV27 and TRBJ2-7, with TRBD2 identical over 11 bases. The CDR3 has 16 residues. Germline assignment: CDR1 MNHEY and CDR2 SMNVEV (reference sequence). J lost 5 bases, V lost 3 bases, and 9 bases had no gene match. For the CDR3, the DNA is TGTGCCAGCAGTTTGCTATCTAGCGGGAGGAGGCACGAGCAGTACTTC. This codes for CASSLLSSGRRHEQYF.

This clonotype was counted a few times. J is TRBJ2-2 and V is TRBV20-1; D might be TRBD2 (5 bases). This CDR3 region has 11 residues. Germline CDR1 DFQATT, CDR2 SNEGSKA (reference sequence). Deletions cut 5 bases from V and 8 bases from J, with 9 bases between. CDR3 DNA sequence: TGCAGTGCTGAGGGAGAAGGGGAGCTGTTTTTT. It yields the protein CSAEGEGELFF.

This clonotype turned up a few times. The rearrangement joins TRBV30 to TRBJ1-2; D is uncertain. Trimming left V 0 bases short and J 4 bases short, with 12 bases between. Germline V gene sequence: CDR1 GTSNPN, CDR2 SVGIG (reference sequence). The length of the CDR3 is 14 residues. CDR3 in amino acids: CAWSVRQVGYGYTF. Written as DNA, the CDR3 is TGTGCCTGGAGTGTCCGTCAGGTGGGCTATGGCTACACCTTC.